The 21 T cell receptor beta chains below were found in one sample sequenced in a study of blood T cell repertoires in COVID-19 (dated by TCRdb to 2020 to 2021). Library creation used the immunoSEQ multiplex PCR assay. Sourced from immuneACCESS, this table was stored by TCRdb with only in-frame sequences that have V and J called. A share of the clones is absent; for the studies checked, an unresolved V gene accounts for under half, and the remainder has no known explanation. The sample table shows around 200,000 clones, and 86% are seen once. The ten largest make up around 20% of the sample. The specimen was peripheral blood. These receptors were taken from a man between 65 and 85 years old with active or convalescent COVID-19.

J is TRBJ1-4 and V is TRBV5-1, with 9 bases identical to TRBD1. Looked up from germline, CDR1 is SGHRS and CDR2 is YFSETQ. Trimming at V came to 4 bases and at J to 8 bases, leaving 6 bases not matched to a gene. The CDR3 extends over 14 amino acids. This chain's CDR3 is CASSPGTGQEKLFF. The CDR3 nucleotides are TGCGCCAGCAGCCCCGGGACAGGGCAAGAAAAACTGTTTTTT.

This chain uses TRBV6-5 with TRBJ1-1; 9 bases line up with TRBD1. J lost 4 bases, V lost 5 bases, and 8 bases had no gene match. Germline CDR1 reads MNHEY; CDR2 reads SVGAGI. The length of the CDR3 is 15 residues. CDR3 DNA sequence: TGTGCCAGCAGTCACCGACAGGGGGTGGCCACTGAAGCTTTCTTT. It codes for CASSHRQGVATEAFF.

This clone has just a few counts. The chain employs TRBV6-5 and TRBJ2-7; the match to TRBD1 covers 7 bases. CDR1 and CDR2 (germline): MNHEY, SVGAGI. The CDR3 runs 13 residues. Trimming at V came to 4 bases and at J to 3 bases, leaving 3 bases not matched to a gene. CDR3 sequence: CASSSGTDYEQYF. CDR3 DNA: TGTGCCAGCAGTTCCGGGACAGACTACGAGCAGTACTTC.

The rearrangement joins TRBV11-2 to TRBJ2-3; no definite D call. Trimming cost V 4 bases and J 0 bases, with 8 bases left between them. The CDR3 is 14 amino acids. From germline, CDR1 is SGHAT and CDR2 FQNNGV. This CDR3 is CASSSRASTDTQYF. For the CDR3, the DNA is TGTGCCAGCAGCTCAAGAGCTAGCACAGATACGCAGTATTTT.

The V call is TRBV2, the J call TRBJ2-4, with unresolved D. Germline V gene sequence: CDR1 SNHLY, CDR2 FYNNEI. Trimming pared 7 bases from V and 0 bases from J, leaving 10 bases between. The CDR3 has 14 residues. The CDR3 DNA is TGTGCCAGCACTGGGCTTCTAGCCAAAAACATTCAGTACTTC. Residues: CASTGLLAKNIQYF.

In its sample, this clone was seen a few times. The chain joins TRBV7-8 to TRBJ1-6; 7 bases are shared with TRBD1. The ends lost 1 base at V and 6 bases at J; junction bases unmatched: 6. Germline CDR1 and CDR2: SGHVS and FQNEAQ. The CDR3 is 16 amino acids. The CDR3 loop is CASSLGTGVSNSPLHF. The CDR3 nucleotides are TGTGCCAGCAGCTTAGGGACAGGAGTTTCTAATTCACCCCTCCACTTT.

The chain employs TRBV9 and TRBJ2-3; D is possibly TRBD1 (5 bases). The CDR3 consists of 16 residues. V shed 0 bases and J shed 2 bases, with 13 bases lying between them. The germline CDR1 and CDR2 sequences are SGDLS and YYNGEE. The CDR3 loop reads CASSVAQGIHTDTQYF. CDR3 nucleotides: TGTGCCAGCAGCGTAGCCCAGGGAATTCACACAGATACGCAGTATTTT.

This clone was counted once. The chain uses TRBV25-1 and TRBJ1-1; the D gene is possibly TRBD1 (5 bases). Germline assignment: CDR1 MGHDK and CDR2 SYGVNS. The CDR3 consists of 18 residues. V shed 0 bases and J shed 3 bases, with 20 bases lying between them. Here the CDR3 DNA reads TGTGCCAGCAGTGAATATATTCTAAGGGGCGGGACGGACACTGAAGCTTTCTTT. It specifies CASSEYILRGGTDTEAFF.

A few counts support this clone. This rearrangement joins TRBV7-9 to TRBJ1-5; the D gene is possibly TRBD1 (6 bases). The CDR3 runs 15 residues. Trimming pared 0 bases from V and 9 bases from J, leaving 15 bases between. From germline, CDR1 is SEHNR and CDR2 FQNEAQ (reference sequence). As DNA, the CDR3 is TGTGCCAGCAGCTTAGCCCCAGGGGCGCCCGGGCCCCAGCATTTT. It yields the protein CASSLAPGAPGPQHF.

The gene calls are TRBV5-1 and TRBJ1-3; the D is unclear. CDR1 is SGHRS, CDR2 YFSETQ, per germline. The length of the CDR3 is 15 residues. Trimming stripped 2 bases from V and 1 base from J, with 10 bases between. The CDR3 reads CASSFNSGSGNTIYF. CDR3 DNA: TGCGCCAGCAGCTTCAACTCGGGGTCTGGAAACACCATATATTTT.

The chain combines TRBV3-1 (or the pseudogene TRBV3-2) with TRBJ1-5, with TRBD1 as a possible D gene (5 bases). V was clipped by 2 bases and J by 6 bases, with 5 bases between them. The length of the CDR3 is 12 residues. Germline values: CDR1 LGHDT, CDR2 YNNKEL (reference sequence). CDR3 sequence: CASSQQGQPQHF. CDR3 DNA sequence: TGTGCCAGCAGCCAACAGGGTCAGCCCCAGCATTTT.

CDR3 sequence reads: CASSLNRGLEKLFF. The CDR3 nucleotides read TGTGCCAGCAGCTTAAATAGGGGACTTGAAAAACTGTTTTTT. This sequence joins TRBV7-9 and TRBJ1-4; D is perhaps TRBD1 (5 bases). This CDR3 is 14 amino acids long. Trimming took off 2 bases at V and 7 bases at J, with 11 bases between the two ends. Germline V CDR1 and CDR2: SEHNR, FQNEAQ (reference sequence).

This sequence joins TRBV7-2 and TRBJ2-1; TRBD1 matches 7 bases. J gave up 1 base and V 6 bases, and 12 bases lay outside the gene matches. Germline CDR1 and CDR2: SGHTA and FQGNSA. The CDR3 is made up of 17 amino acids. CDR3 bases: TGTGCCAGCAGTCAAACAGGGGCCTTTGTGTCCTACAATGAGCAGTTCTTC. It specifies CASSQTGAFVSYNEQFF. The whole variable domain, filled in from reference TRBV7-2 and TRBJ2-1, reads GAGVSQSPSNKVTEKGKDVELRCDPISGHTALYWYRQSLGQGLEFLIYFQGNSAPDKSGLPSDRFSAERTGGSVSTLTIQRTQQEDSAVYLCASSQTGAFVSYNEQFFGPGTRLTVL.

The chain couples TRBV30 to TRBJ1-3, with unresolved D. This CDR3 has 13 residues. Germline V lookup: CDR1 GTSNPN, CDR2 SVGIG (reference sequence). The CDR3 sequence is CGVRPNSGNTIYF. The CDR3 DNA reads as TGTGGGGTGAGGCCGAACTCTGGAAACACCATATATTTT. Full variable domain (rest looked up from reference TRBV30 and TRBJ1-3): SQTIHQWPATLVQPVGSPLSLECTVEGTSNPNLYWYRQAAGRGLQLLFYSVGIGQISSEVPQNLSASRPQDRQFILSSKKLLLSDSGFYLCGVRPNSGNTIYFGEGSWLTVV.

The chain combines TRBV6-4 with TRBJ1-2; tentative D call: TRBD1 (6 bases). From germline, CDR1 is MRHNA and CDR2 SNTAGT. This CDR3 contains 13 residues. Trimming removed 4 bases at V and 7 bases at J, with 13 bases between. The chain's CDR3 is CASSGPGDRGYTF. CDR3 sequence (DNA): TGTGCCAGCAGTGGCCCAGGGGATCGTGGCTACACCTTC.

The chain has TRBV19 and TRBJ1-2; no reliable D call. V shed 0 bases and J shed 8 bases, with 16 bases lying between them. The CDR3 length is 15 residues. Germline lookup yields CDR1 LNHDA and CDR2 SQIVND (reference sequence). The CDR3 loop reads CASSIDARGGGGYTF. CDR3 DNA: TGTGCCAGTAGTATAGACGCCCGGGGAGGAGGCGGCTACACCTTC.

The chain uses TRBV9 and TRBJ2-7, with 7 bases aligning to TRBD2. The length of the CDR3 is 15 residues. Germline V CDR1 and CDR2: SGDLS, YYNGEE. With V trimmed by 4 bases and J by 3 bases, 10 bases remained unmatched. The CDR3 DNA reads TGTGCCAGCAGCCCGCTTCGCGGGAGCCACTACGAGCAGTACTTC. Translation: CASSPLRGSHYEQYF.

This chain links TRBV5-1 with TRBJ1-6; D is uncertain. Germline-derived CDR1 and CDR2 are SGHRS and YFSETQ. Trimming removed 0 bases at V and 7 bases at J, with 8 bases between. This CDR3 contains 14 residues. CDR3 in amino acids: CASSLEELNSPLHF. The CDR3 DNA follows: TGCGCCAGCAGCTTGGAGGAGCTCAATTCACCCCTCCACTTT.

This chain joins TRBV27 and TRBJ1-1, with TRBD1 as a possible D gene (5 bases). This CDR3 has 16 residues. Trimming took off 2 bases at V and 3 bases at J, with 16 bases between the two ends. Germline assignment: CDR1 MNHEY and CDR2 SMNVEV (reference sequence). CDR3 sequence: CASSLSSRGWDTEAFF. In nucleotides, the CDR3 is TGTGCCAGCAGTTTAAGTTCAAGGGGCTGGGACACTGAAGCTTTCTTT.

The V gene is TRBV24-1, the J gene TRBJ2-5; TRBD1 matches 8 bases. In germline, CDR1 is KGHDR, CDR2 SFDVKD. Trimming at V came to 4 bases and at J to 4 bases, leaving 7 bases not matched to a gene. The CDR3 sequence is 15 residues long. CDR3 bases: TGTGCCACCAGTGACACGACAGGGGCGGGAGAGACCCAGTACTTC. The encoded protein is CATSDTTGAGETQYF.

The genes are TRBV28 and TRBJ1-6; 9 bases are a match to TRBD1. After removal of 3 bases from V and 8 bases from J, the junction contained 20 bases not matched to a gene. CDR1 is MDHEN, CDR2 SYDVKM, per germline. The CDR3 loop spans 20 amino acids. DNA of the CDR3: TGTGCCAGCAGTTTCTGGAACCGGGACAGGGAGCGGGCTAGTGATTCACCCCTCCACTTT. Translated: CASSFWNRDRERASDSPLHF.